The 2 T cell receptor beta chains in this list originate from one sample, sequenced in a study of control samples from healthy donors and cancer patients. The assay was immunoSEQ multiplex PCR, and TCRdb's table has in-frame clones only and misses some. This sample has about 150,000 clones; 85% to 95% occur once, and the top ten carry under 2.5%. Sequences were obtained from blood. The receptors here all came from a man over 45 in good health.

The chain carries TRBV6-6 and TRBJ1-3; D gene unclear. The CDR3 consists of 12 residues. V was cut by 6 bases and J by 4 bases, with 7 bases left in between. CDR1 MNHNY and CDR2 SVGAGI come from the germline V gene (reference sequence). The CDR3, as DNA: TGTGCCAGCAGCTCTGAGGGAAACACCATATATTTT. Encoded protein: CASSSEGNTIYF.

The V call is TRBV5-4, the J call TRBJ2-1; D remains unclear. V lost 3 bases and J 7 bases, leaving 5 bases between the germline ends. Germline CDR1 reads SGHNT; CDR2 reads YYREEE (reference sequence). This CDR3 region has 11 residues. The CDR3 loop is CASSSRNEQFF. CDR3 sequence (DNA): TGTGCCAGCAGCTCCAGGAATGAGCAGTTCTTC. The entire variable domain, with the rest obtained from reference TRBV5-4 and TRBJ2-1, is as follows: ETGVTQSPTHLIKTRGQQVTLRCSSQSGHNTVSWYQQALGQGPQFIFQYYREEENGRGNFPPRFSGLQFPNYSSELNVNALELDDSALYLCASSSRNEQFFGPGTRLTVL.